The present TCR beta chain was sequenced within a study of CD8 T cells in Susac syndrome. Overall study results and limits: The study recognized that its TCR sequencing and HLA analysis covered a relatively small number of individuals.

After extraction with the RNeasy kit, about 0.45 to 1 ug of the RNA was reverse transcribed using random hexamers. The authors amplified TCR beta CDR3 across 54 Vbeta and 13 Jbeta using immunoSEQ multiplex PCR. TCRdb itself ran the immunoSEQ multiplex PCR reads through MiXCR, one entry per CDR3 protein. The data show under 200,000 distinct CDR3 sequences, about 95% seen once. As to this clonotype: What it binds is unknown.

Sequencing of TCR beta drew on CD8+ and CD4+ T cells from blood. The germline V gene has CDR1 DFQATT and CDR2 SNEGSKA (reference sequence). Trimming removed 0 bases from V and 14 bases from J, with 22 bases in between. The CDR3 spans 14 residues. The chain recombines TRBV20-1 with TRBJ1-1; possibly TRBD1 for D (6 bases). The sample consisted of CD4+ T cells from PBMCs. The TCR was taken from a human donor in good health. The CDR3 sequence: CSARDPGHGPRGFF. CDR3 DNA sequence: TGCAGTGCTAGAGACCCGGGACATGGCCCACGTGGATTCTTT.